This T cell receptor beta chain is drawn from a study of human T cells and chemical hapten exposure. TCRdb re-called the RACE reads through MiXCR, storing one row per CDR3 protein. The sample has approximately 73,000 distinct CDR3 sequences; under 13% are singletons. The germline gives CDR1 SQVTM, CDR2 ANQGSEA. The junction had 4 bases not matched to a gene; V was cut back by 2 bases and J by 4 bases. The CDR3 has 14 amino acids. The time point denotes: patch test 1, 2 weeks after DPC sensitization. Treatment specified: therapeutic diphenylcyclopropenone sensitization with weekly scalp DPC. Donation of samples came from alopecia patients who were 18 to 70 years old and suitable for DPC. Overall study findings and caveats: Alopecia in the donors means their immune response may deviate from healthy people's. PT1 expanded TCR counts and patch test score were linked, and their correlation was positive.

This clonotype was picked up many times. Its antigen remains unknown. V and J are TRBV29-1 and TRBJ2-2, with TRBD2 matching 7 bases. The source was whole blood, collected in connection with sensitization to the hapten diphenylcyclopropenone (DPC). The clonotype originates from a woman between 45 and 60 years old with alopecia areata. Some clones in this sample may be carry-over from other donors' samples. The CDR3 coding sequence is TGCAGCGTTGAAACGGGGACTATCACCGGGGAGCTGTTTTTT. Amino acids: CSVETGTITGELFF.